These 12 T cell receptor beta chains were sequenced from one sample in a study of identical twins. Via MiXCR, TCRdb re-called the 5' RACE reads, giving one row per CDR3 protein. The sample includes around 490,000 distinct CDR3 sequences, about 16% seen only once; the top ten take 0.35% to 0.45%. A further study also used this sample, focusing on yellow fever vaccine responses in identical twins.

Sequenced input: CD4+ T cells sorted from blood. The receptor set was obtained from a woman younger than 35 in good health.

This clonotype occurred a few times. The chain employs TRBV6-5 and TRBJ2-1, with D perhaps matching TRBD2 (5 bases). Trimming left V 2 bases short and J 4 bases short, with 6 bases between. CDR3 length: 13 amino acids. CDR1 is MNHEY, CDR2 SVGAGI, per germline. This CDR3 reads CASSYPGYNEQFF. The CDR3, as DNA: TGTGCCAGCAGTTACCCGGGATACAATGAGCAGTTCTTC.

This sequence joins TRBV2 and TRBJ1-5; 8 nucleotides line up with TRBD1. CDR3 length: 14 residues. Trimming cost V 9 bases and J 2 bases; bases outside gene matches: 6. Germline CDR1 and CDR2: SNHLY and FYNNEI. CDR3 sequence: CASYRGIGNQPQHF. Written as DNA, the CDR3 is TGTGCCAGTTACAGGGGGATTGGCAATCAGCCCCAGCATTTT. Full variable domain (missing parts from reference TRBV2 and TRBJ1-5): EPEVTQTPSHQVTQMGQEVILRCVPISNHLYFYWYRQILGQKVEFLVSFYNNEISEKSEIFDDQFSVERPDGSNFTLKIRSTKLEDSAMYFCASYRGIGNQPQHFGDGTRLSIL.

The CDR3 region has the DNA TGTGCCAGCAGTCCGGGACAGGGCACGAATGAGCAGTTCTTC. Protein sequence: CASSPGQGTNEQFF. The chain couples TRBV12-3 or TRBV12-4 to TRBJ2-1, with 9 bases identical to TRBD1. The CDR3 spans 14 residues. V trimming: 5 bases; J trimming: 7 bases; junction bases outside the gene matches: 6.

This clonotype has more than one count but fewer than ten. This chain uses TRBV24-1 with TRBJ2-1; 16 bases match TRBD2. This CDR3 contains 14 residues. Germline CDR1 and CDR2: KGHDR and SFDVKD. J was trimmed by 7 bases and V by 10 bases; bases with no gene match: 3. The CDR3 sequence is CATGLAGGVNEQFF. The CDR3 DNA reads as TGTGCCACGGGACTAGCGGGAGGGGTAAATGAGCAGTTCTTC.

The chain carries TRBV7-3 and TRBJ2-2, with D tentatively TRBD2 (6 bases). V lost 3 bases and J lost 3, with 11 bases in between. The V gene's germline CDR1 is SGHTA and CDR2 FQGTGA. This CDR3 has 15 residues. CDR3: CASSFGRGDTGELFF. The DNA of the CDR3 is TGTGCCAGCAGCTTTGGGCGCGGGGACACCGGGGAGCTGTTTTTT.

This chain's CDR3 is CASTRTGTDQETQYF. In nucleotides, the CDR3 is TGTGCCAGCACACGGACCGGGACAGACCAAGAGACCCAGTACTTC. The chain carries TRBV5-5 and TRBJ2-5; 7 bases are a match to TRBD1. There are 15 residues in the CDR3. V shed 6 bases and J 0 bases; nucleotides not matched to a gene: 8. Germline V gene lookup returns CDR1 SGHKS and CDR2 YYEKEE (reference sequence).

This clonotype was recorded a few times. The chain links TRBV27 to TRBJ2-3, with 10 bases that match TRBD2. V dropped 2 bases and J dropped 7; count of bases not matched to a gene: 3. The germline V gene encodes CDR1 MNHEY and CDR2 SMNVEV (reference sequence). The CDR3 runs 14 residues. CDR3 loop: CASSLEAGGYTQYF. For the CDR3, the DNA is TGTGCCAGCAGTTTAGAAGCGGGAGGGTATACGCAGTATTTT.

This clonotype was counted only a few times. J is TRBJ1-6 and V is TRBV7-6, with D perhaps matching TRBD1 (5 bases). The V end lost 1 base, the J end lost 12 bases, and 13 bases lay between the germline ends. Per the germline V gene, CDR1 is SGHVS and CDR2 is FNYEAQ. The CDR3 totals 14 residues. CDR3 DNA sequence: TGTGCCAGCAGCTTAGGTCAGGGTAGAGAACCCCTCCACTTT. Its translation: CASSLGQGREPLHF.

This clonotype was seen many times. V usage is TRBV20-1 and J usage is TRBJ1-4; D is undetermined. The CDR3 runs to 15 residues. CDR1 and CDR2 from the germline V gene are DFQATT and SNEGSKA (reference sequence). V was pared by 2 bases and J by 0 bases, with 10 bases between. The CDR3 bases are TGCAGTGCTAGACACCCGGGATCAACTAATGAAAAACTGTTTTTT. Protein sequence: CSARHPGSTNEKLFF.

This clonotype was seen repeatedly, ten times or more. The V gene is TRBV12-3 or TRBV12-4, the J gene TRBJ1-5; D is unclear. Trimming removed 2 bases from V and 2 bases from J, with 7 bases in between. The CDR3 runs 14 residues. CDR3: CASSLFRGNQPQHF. CDR3 DNA: TGTGCCAGCAGTTTATTCCGGGGCAATCAGCCCCAGCATTTT.

J is TRBJ2-5 and V is TRBV7-2; D might be TRBD2 (6 bases). The CDR3 has 14 amino acids. Looked up from germline, CDR1 is SGHTA and CDR2 is FQGNSA. Trimming removed 4 bases from V and 6 bases from J, with 15 bases in between. The chain's CDR3 is CASSSGGNFQTQYF. In nucleotides, the CDR3 is TGTGCCAGCAGCTCTGGCGGGAATTTTCAGACCCAGTACTTC.

The chain uses TRBV5-1 and TRBJ2-3; 7 bases agree with TRBD2. The V gene's germline CDR1 is SGHRS and CDR2 YFSETQ. The CDR3 has 17 amino acids. With 0 bases clipped from V and 4 bases from J, the junction kept 11 bases outside the gene matches. CDR3 region: CASSLAPSGSGADTQYF. CDR3 coding DNA: TGCGCCAGCAGCTTGGCCCCGTCCGGGAGCGGGGCAGATACGCAGTATTTT.